The 22 T cell receptor beta chains given below trace back to one sample, sequenced in a study of shared clonotypes between healthy human individuals. Repertoires were generated with immunoSEQ multiplex PCR, while TCRdb's copy carries only in-frame clones and drops some. The data show approximately 980,000 clones, approximately 80% seen once. The material sequenced was memory CD4+ T cells sorted from blood. Stated subset: CD45RA-negative fraction. The receptors originated from a man aged 18 to 29 in good health.

Note on this clone: The sample contains more than one DNA sequence encoding this CDR3. J is TRBJ1-6 and V is TRBV5-1; TRBD1 aligns across 9 bases. V was clipped by 0 bases and J by 10 bases; unmatched bases: 5. CDR1 and CDR2 (germline): SGHRS, YFSETQ. The CDR3 has 15 residues. The CDR3 nucleotides are TGCGCCAGCAGCTTGGAGGGACAGGGTGCCTCACCCCTCCACTTT. Amino acids: CASSLEGQGASPLHF.

This sequence joins TRBV27 and TRBJ1-6, with TRBD1 identical over 9 bases. In germline, CDR1 is MNHEY, CDR2 SMNVEV (reference sequence). V trimming: 5 bases; J trimming: 7 bases; junction bases outside the gene matches: 6. This CDR3 comprises 15 residues. The DNA of the CDR3 is TGTGCCAGCAGTCCGTCGACAGGGGGAAATTCACCCCTCCACTTT. This codes for CASSPSTGGNSPLHF.

There are a few counts of this clone. The gene calls are TRBV2 and TRBJ2-5; D remains unclear. From germline, CDR1 is SNHLY and CDR2 FYNNEI. There are 15 residues in the CDR3. V was trimmed by 0 bases and J by 2 bases, leaving 10 bases between them. The DNA of the CDR3 is TGTGCCAGCAGTGAAGCAGGAGTAGGGCAAGAGACCCAGTACTTC. It is translated as CASSEAGVGQETQYF. The variable domain in full, with the rest retrieved from reference TRBV2 and TRBJ2-5, is EPEVTQTPSHQVTQMGQEVILRCVPISNHLYFYWYRQILGQKVEFLVSFYNNEISEKSEIFDDQFSVERPDGSNFTLKIRSTKLEDSAMYFCASSEAGVGQETQYFGPGTRLLVL.

This clone was detected only a few times. The chain carries TRBV10-2 and TRBJ1-5; 8 nucleotides align to TRBD1. With 7 bases clipped from V and 8 bases from J, the junction kept 7 bases outside the gene matches. In germline, CDR1 is WSHSY, CDR2 SAAADI. The CDR3 contains 13 residues. This CDR3 reads CASKKTGDKPQHF. CDR3 in DNA: TGCGCCAGCAAAAAGACAGGGGATAAGCCCCAGCATTTT.

This chain uses TRBV30 with TRBJ1-2; unclear D gene. There are 12 residues in the CDR3. The germline gives CDR1 GTSNPN, CDR2 SVGIG (reference sequence). Trimming left V 1 base short and J 0 bases short, with 3 bases between. CDR3 sequence: CAWSGTNYGYTF. The CDR3, as DNA: TGTGCCTGGAGTGGGACTAACTATGGCTACACCTTC.

With respect to this clone: The same CDR3 is also encoded by other DNA sequences in this sample. The V and J genes are TRBV20-1 and TRBJ2-7; D remains ambiguous. The CDR3 consists of 11 residues. V lost 1 base, J lost 2 bases, and 3 bases lay in between. Per the germline V gene, CDR1 is DFQATT and CDR2 is SNEGSKA (reference sequence). The CDR3: CSARGTYEQYF. The CDR3 region has the DNA TGCAGTGCTAGAGGGACCTACGAGCAGTACTTC.

This clone was picked up one time. The chain uses TRBV15 and TRBJ2-1; D is ambiguous. There are 12 residues in the CDR3. V lost 1 base to trimming and J lost 13 bases, with 11 bases between them. CDR1 LNHNV and CDR2 YYDKDF come from the germline V gene (reference sequence). CDR3 loop: CATSRARASQFF. For the CDR3, the DNA is TGTGCCACCAGCAGAGCTAGGGCTAGTCAGTTCTTC.

V gene TRBV6-5 combines with J gene TRBJ1-4; the D is unclear. Between the trimmed V and J ends, which lost 0 bases and 0 bases, there was a span of 8 bases. The CDR3 has 16 amino acids. The germline V gene has CDR1 MNHEY and CDR2 SVGAGI. Here the CDR3 DNA reads TGTGCCAGCAGTTACTCCGGGCGTGCAACTAATGAAAAACTGTTTTTT. Translation: CASSYSGRATNEKLFF.

The rearrangement joins TRBV7-9 to TRBJ2-2, with no clear D. Deletions cut 1 base from V and 1 base from J, with 7 bases between. There are 15 residues in the CDR3. The germline V gene encodes CDR1 SEHNR and CDR2 FQNEAQ (reference sequence). The CDR3 nucleotides are TGTGCCAGCAGCTTAGGGCAGATGAACACCGGGGAGCTGTTTTTT. Its translation is CASSLGQMNTGELFF.

The V call is TRBV6-1, the J call TRBJ2-5; D possibly corresponds to TRBD2 (6 bases). This CDR3 spans 15 amino acids. V was shortened by 4 bases and J by 5 bases, with 17 bases between the two germline ends. Looked up from germline, CDR1 is MNHNS and CDR2 is SASEGT. The CDR3 DNA is TGTGCCAGCAGTGGTGTGGAACTAGCAGGCGAGACCCAGTACTTC. Translation: CASSGVELAGETQYF.

This chain uses TRBV6-4 with TRBJ2-2; tentatively, D is TRBD1 (6 bases). V lost 3 bases and J lost 5, with 10 bases in between. This CDR3 has 14 amino acids. Germline CDR1 is MRHNA and CDR2 is SNTAGT. CDR3 amino acids: CASSDTGTTGELFF. CDR3 sequence (DNA): TGTGCCAGCAGTGATACAGGGACGACCGGGGAGCTGTTTTTT.

As to this clone: The same CDR3 also results from other DNA sequences found in this sample. J is TRBJ2-5 and V is TRBV5-1, with D possibly matching TRBD2 (6 bases). Trimming took off 0 bases at V and 2 bases at J, with 11 bases between the two ends. Germline CDR1 is SGHRS and CDR2 is YFSETQ. This CDR3 comprises 15 residues. CDR3 loop: CASSLVGGEQETQYF. The CDR3, as DNA: TGCGCCAGCAGCTTGGTTGGAGGGGAACAAGAGACCCAGTACTTC.

This chain links TRBV5-4 with TRBJ2-1; perhaps TRBD2 as D (5 bases). Germline V lookup: CDR1 SGHNT, CDR2 YYREEE (reference sequence). V was clipped by 4 bases and J by 4 bases, with 15 bases between them. The CDR3 is made up of 15 amino acids. The CDR3 region is CASSRAAARYNEQFF. In nucleotides, the CDR3 is TGTGCCAGCAGCCGAGCGGCGGCGAGATACAATGAGCAGTTCTTC.

J is TRBJ1-4 and V is TRBV28, with a possible D match to TRBD1 (6 bases). The CDR3 is 14 amino acids. Germline V lookup: CDR1 MDHEN, CDR2 SYDVKM. Between the trimmed V and J ends, which lost 8 bases and 1 base, there was a span of 11 bases. DNA of the CDR3: TGTGCCAGCTTGGGACAAGTAACTAATGAAAAACTGTTTTTT. It specifies CASLGQVTNEKLFF.

As concerns this clone: Different DNA sequences within this sample yield the same CDR3. DNA for the CDR3: TGTGCCAGCAGCTTAGCAGGGGCCTACGAGCAGTACTTC. This sequence encodes CASSLAGAYEQYF. J is TRBJ2-7 and V is TRBV7-9, with D tentatively TRBD1 (5 bases). V lost 0 bases to trimming and J lost 2 bases, with 5 bases between them. Germline CDR1 is SEHNR and CDR2 is FQNEAQ (reference sequence). The length of the CDR3 is 13 residues.

DNA of the CDR3: TGTGCCAGCAGTCCCCGCTACAGCTCCTACGAGCAGTACTTC. Protein sequence: CASSPRYSSYEQYF. This sequence joins TRBV27 and TRBJ2-7; D is ambiguous. There are 14 residues in the CDR3. Trimming took 5 bases from V and 0 from J, leaving 11 bases between them. Germline CDR1 is MNHEY and CDR2 is SMNVEV (reference sequence).

The chain employs TRBV27 and TRBJ2-7; either TRBD1 or TRBD2 may supply D (5 bases each). V lost 5 bases, J lost 3 bases, and 14 bases lay in between. The CDR3 totals 14 residues. Germline CDR1 and CDR2: MNHEY and SMNVEV (reference sequence). DNA of the CDR3: TGTGCCAGCAGTGACCGGGACCGCATCTACGAGCAGTACTTC. It specifies CASSDRDRIYEQYF.

This chain links TRBV9 with TRBJ2-7; D might be TRBD2 (6 bases). V shed 3 bases and J shed 4 bases, with 14 bases lying between them. CDR3 length: 14 residues. Looked up from germline, CDR1 is SGDLS and CDR2 is YYNGEE. The DNA for the CDR3 is TGTGCCAGCAGCGCGGAGGGGCGACTGTACGAGCAGTACTTC. It translates to CASSAEGRLYEQYF.

The chain carries TRBV30 and TRBJ1-6; TRBD1 might be the D (6 bases). V was pared by 4 bases and J by 6 bases, with 16 bases between. The CDR3 totals 15 residues. The germline V gene has CDR1 GTSNPN and CDR2 SVGIG (reference sequence). The CDR3 protein is CAWTKKQGSNSPLHF. The DNA for the CDR3 is TGTGCCTGGACCAAAAAACAGGGATCTAATTCACCCCTCCACTTT.

The chain combines TRBV18 with TRBJ1-4, with 7 nucleotides matching TRBD1. The germline CDR1 and CDR2 sequences are KGHSH and LQKENI. CDR3 length: 15 amino acids. Trimming cost V 5 bases and J 0 bases; bases outside gene matches: 3. Here the CDR3 reads CASSSQGATNEKLFF. In nucleotides, the CDR3 is TGTGCCAGCTCATCGCAGGGGGCAACTAATGAAAAACTGTTTTTT.

The CDR3 sequence: CASSQTKEWGQHF. CDR3 nucleotides: TGCGCCAGCAGTCAAACTAAAGAGTGGGGGCAGCATTTT. V usage is TRBV23-1 and J usage is TRBJ1-5; TRBD1 might be the D (5 bases). TRBV23-1 is treated as an ORF (open reading frame) with a function not yet certain. CDR3 length: 13 amino acids. Trimming stripped 2 bases from V and 13 bases from J, with 15 bases between.

The V and J genes are TRBV7-9 and TRBJ2-5; no reliable D call. V was trimmed by 3 bases and J by 4 bases, leaving 12 bases between them. The germline CDR1 and CDR2 sequences are SEHNR and FQNEAQ (reference sequence). The CDR3 has 14 residues. Written as DNA, the CDR3 is TGTGCCAGCAGCTTGAGTTCGGCTTTAGAGACCCAGTACTTC. It encodes CASSLSSALETQYF. The full variable domain, its missing parts supplied by reference TRBV7-9 and TRBJ2-5, is DTGVSQNPRHKITKRGQNVTFRCDPISEHNRLYWYRQTLGQGPEFLTYFQNEAQLEKSRLLSDRFSAERPKGSFSTLEIQRTEQGDSAMYLCASSLSSALETQYFGPGTRLLVL.